The rows below give T cell receptor beta chains drawn from one sample of a study of brain metastases from non-small cell lung cancer. Profiling relied on immunoSEQ multiplex PCR, and the TCRdb table lists in-frame clones only, not all of them. This table holds a few thousand clones, 75% to 85% found once. Sequencing was done on a sample of tissue from a brain metastasis. The receptors derive from a donor aged 40 or over with non-small cell lung cancer. Both conserved end residues are part of each CDR3. A D gene is named only where the DNA matches it firmly. Not every row has a clone size; where given, it reads once, few, many or a size class.

abundance	d_gene	v_gene	len	j_gene	CDR3nt	CDR3aa
once	TRBD1	TRBV5-1	13	TRBJ2-7	TGCGCCAGCAGTTTGGGGACAGTTTACGAGCAGTACTTC	CASSLGTVYEQYF
.	TRBD1	TRBV30	15	TRBJ1-5	TGTGCCTGGAGCGAAAGGACAGGTAGCAATCAGCCCCAGCATTTT	CAWSERTGSNQPQHF
.	TRBD1	TRBV6-5	12	TRBJ1-2	TGTGCCAGCAGCGACAGGGGAAATGGCTACACCTTC	CASSDRGNGYTF
once	.	TRBV4-3	19	TRBJ1-5	TGCGCCAGCAGCCCCCGGGCTTTTGACAGAGCCTATAGCAATCAGCCCCAGCATTTT	CASSPRAFDRAYSNQPQHF
.	TRBD1	TRBV6-5	14	TRBJ2-7	TGTGCCAGCAGTAGGGACAGGGGGACCTACGAGCAGTACTTC	CASSRDRGTYEQYF
.	.	TRBV6-1	16	TRBJ1-5	TGTGCCAGCAGTGAAAACGTCTTTGGAGGTCGGCAGCCCCAGCATTTT	CASSENVFGGRQPQHF
few	.	TRBV6-1	14	TRBJ2-7	TGTGCCAGCAGTGAAGTTCCAGCTACCTACGAGCAGTACTTC	CASSEVPATYEQYF
.	.	TRBV14	15	TRBJ2-1	TGTGCCAGCAGCCACCGGCAGGGATCCTACAATGAGCAGTTCTTC	CASSHRQGSYNEQFF
.	.	TRBV25-1	13	TRBJ1-3	TGTGCCAGCAGTGTCGACTCTGGAAACACCATATATTTT	CASSVDSGNTIYF
.	TRBD2	TRBV7-3	16	TRBJ2-7	TGTGCCAGCAGCTTAACATCCAGCGGGAGTTTCTACGAGCAGTACTTC	CASSLTSSGSFYEQYF
.	TRBD1	TRBV27	17	TRBJ1-6	TGTGCCAGCAGTTTCTACACCACCCCGAACAGGGGGAGGCCCCTCCACTTT	CASSFYTTPNRGRPLHF
.	.	TRBV7-6	16	TRBJ1-2	TGTGCCAGCAGCCCGATAACGGCGGTATATAACTATGGCTACACCTTC	CASSPITAVYNYGYTF
.	.	TRBV20-1	10	TRBJ2-7	TGCAGTGCTGAGGAACACGAGCAGTACTTC	CSAEEHEQYF
.	.	TRBV6-2/TRBV6-3	11	TRBJ2-7	TGTGCCAGCAGTGACTGGTACGAGCAGTACTTC	CASSDWYEQYF
.	.	TRBV29-1	10	TRBJ1-1	TGCAGCGTCTTCGGGACTGAAGCTTTCTTT	CSVFGTEAFF
few	TRBD2	TRBV6-6	16	TRBJ2-7	TGTGCCAGCAGTTCGGGCCATTGGACTAGCTCCTACGAGCAGTACTTC	CASSSGHWTSSYEQYF
.	TRBD2	TRBV2	17	TRBJ2-3	TGTGCCAGCAGTACCGGTTTACTAGCGGGAATCACAGATACGCAGTATTTT	CASSTGLLAGITDTQYF
.	.	TRBV29-1	13	TRBJ2-7	TGCAGCGTAGGGGTATGGGGTGCCTACGAGCAGTACTTC	CSVGVWGAYEQYF
.	.	TRBV7-3	10	TRBJ1-1	TGTGCCAGCAGCCCCCCCTGGGCTTTCTTT	CASSPPWAFF
.	.	TRBV4-3	16	TRBJ2-1	TGCGCCAGCAGCCAAGACGGTATTGGCAGATACAATGAGCAGTTCTTC	CASSQDGIGRYNEQFF
.	.	TRBV16	15	TRBJ1-1	TGTGCCAGCAGCGTGAAGGGGTACATGAATACTGAAGCTTTCTTT	CASSVKGYMNTEAFF
once	TRBD2	TRBV2	15	TRBJ2-1	TGTGCCAGCAGTGAATCTAGCGGGAGGGCCTTTGAGCAGTTCTTC	CASSESSGRAFEQFF
.	TRBD1	TRBV4-1	14	TRBJ1-2	TGCGCCAGCAGCCCACAAGACAGGGGGCAAGACTACACCTTT	CASSPQDRGQDYTF
.	.	TRBV18	16	TRBJ2-2	TGTGCCAGCTCACTCGTGGGACGGCCGAACACCGGGGAGCTGTTTTTT	CASSLVGRPNTGELFF
.	.	TRBV7-8	15	TRBJ2-5	TGTGCCAGCAGCTTTACTAGAGATTCGGGAGAGACCCAGTACTTC	CASSFTRDSGETQYF
.	TRBD1	TRBV2	15	TRBJ1-3	TGTGCCAGCAGGGACAGGGGGTACTCTGGAAACACCATATATTTT	CASRDRGYSGNTIYF
.	TRBD1	TRBV19	14	TRBJ2-5	TGTGCCACCAGGGGACAGGGGGCCCAAGAGACCCAGTACTTC	CATRGQGAQETQYF
.	TRBD2	TRBV4-2	16	TRBJ2-3	TGTGCCAGCAGCCAAGTTCTAGCGGAGACCACAGATACGCAGTATTTT	CASSQVLAETTDTQYF
.	.	TRBV9	14	TRBJ1-5	TGTGCCAGCAGCTTAGGGCAGGGGAATCAGCCCCAGCATTTT	CASSLGQGNQPQHF
.	.	TRBV10-1	14	TRBJ1-1	TGCGCCAGCAGTGCCCCAGGTGAAAACACTGAAGCTTTCTTT	CASSAPGENTEAFF
.	.	TRBV5-1	14	TRBJ1-1	TGCGCCAGCAGCTTGTATCCCGGGGGCACTGAAGCTTTCTTT	CASSLYPGGTEAFF
.	.	TRBV12-3/TRBV12-4	12	TRBJ1-1	TGTGCCAGCAGTCCCCTGGGGGTTGAAGCTTTCTTT	CASSPLGVEAFF
.	.	TRBV6-2/TRBV6-3	15	TRBJ2-7	TGTGCCAGCAGTTACCCTCTGGACCCGTCCCACGAGCAGTACTTC	CASSYPLDPSHEQYF
.	.	TRBV9	14	TRBJ1-1	TGTGCCAGCAGCGTAGAGGAACTGAACACTGAAGCTTTCTTT	CASSVEELNTEAFF
.	.	TRBV30	15	TRBJ2-1	TGTGCCTGGACCAGCTACGACAGTCTGGGGAATGAGCAGTTCTTC	CAWTSYDSLGNEQFF
.	.	TRBV6-5	14	TRBJ1-1	TGTGCCAGCAGTCTCATGGGGATGAACACTGAAGCTTTCTTT	CASSLMGMNTEAFF